A selection of T cell receptor beta chains follows, all from one sample in a study of blood T cell repertoires in COVID-19. Clones were read by immunoSEQ multiplex PCR, and TCRdb kept only the in-frame ones, dropping some. The sample has a few hundred thousand clones, roughly 86% seen once. Sequenced input: PBMCs or T cells enriched from blood (not recorded which). The receptors come from a woman between 18 and 29 years old who had recovered from COVID-19. The CDR3 runs from the conserved cysteine through the conserved F or W. A D gene is named only where the DNA matches it firmly. The size field is filled for only some rows; it gives once, few, many or a size class.

J gene | V gene | clone size | D gene | CDR3 protein | CDR3 DNA
TRBJ1-2 | TRBV19 | - | TRBD1 | CASGLQGAGFRVLDGYTF | TGTGCCAGTGGACTACAGGGGGCAGGATTTCGGGTATTGGATGGCTACACCTTC
TRBJ2-5 | TRBV7-2 | - | - | CASSPQGLNQETQYF | TGTGCCAGCAGCCCACAGGGCCTCAACCAAGAGACCCAGTACTTC
TRBJ1-1 | TRBV7-2 | - | - | CASSLQEGTEAFF | TGTGCCAGCAGCTTACAGGAGGGCACTGAAGCTTTCTTT
TRBJ2-1 | TRBV27 | - | TRBD2 | CASRRLARESYNEQFF | TGTGCCAGCAGGAGACTAGCGCGAGAGTCCTACAATGAGCAGTTCTTC
TRBJ1-4 | TRBV2 | few | - | CASSVRTALGEKLFF | TGTGCCAGCAGTGTACGGACAGCCTTAGGCGAAAAACTGTTTTTT
TRBJ1-2 | TRBV19 | - | - | CASSLRGTDYGYTF | TGTGCCAGTAGTCTTAGGGGAACAGACTATGGCTACACCTTC
TRBJ1-1 | TRBV11-3 | - | - | CASSLGGPNTEAFF | TGTGCCAGCAGCTTAGGAGGCCCGAACACTGAAGCTTTCTTT
TRBJ1-5 | TRBV6-2/TRBV6-3 | - | - | CASSYSLDFPSQPQHF | TGTGCCAGCAGTTACTCTCTGGACTTCCCCTCTCAGCCCCAGCATTTT
TRBJ2-5 | TRBV24-1 | - | TRBD1 | CATSDLRTGQETQYF | TGTGCCACCAGTGATTTACGGACAGGCCAAGAGACCCAGTACTTC
TRBJ2-7 | TRBV27 | - | - | CASSRSPREQYF | TGTGCCAGCAGCCGGAGCCCTAGGGAGCAGTACTTC
TRBJ1-1 | TRBV5-1 | - | - | CASSLMGEGTEAFF | TGCGCCAGCAGCTTGATGGGAGAAGGGACTGAAGCTTTCTTT
TRBJ2-5 | TRBV5-1 | - | TRBD2 | CASSYGLAWIETQYF | TGCGCCAGCAGCTATGGACTAGCGTGGATAGAGACCCAGTACTTC
TRBJ2-2 | TRBV14 | few | TRBD2 | CASSLIAGATNTGELFF | TGTGCCAGCAGCCTGATAGCGGGAGCGACAAACACCGGGGAGCTGTTTTTT
TRBJ2-7 | TRBV20-1 | - | TRBD1 | CSASERDRDYEQYF | TGCAGTGCTAGTGAAAGGGACAGGGATTACGAGCAGTACTTC
TRBJ1-2 | TRBV27 | - | TRBD1 | CASSFTGTGLANYGYTF | TGTGCCAGCAGTTTTACCGGGACAGGTTTAGCTAACTATGGCTACACCTTC